A single sample gave rise to the 14 T cell receptor beta chains below, sequenced in a study of blood T cell repertoires in COVID-19 (dated by TCRdb to the early 2020s). Libraries were prepared through the immunoSEQ multiplex PCR assay. The clones in this table, taken by TCRdb from immuneACCESS, are in-frame only. Not every clone is retained; where verified, under half of the shortfall comes from an unresolved V gene, and the cause of the rest is unknown. The sample profile shows 400,000 or so clones; 90% of them were found once. The top ten hold less than 0.75% of the sample. What was sequenced was PBMCs or T cells enriched from blood (not recorded which). These receptors were taken from a man in his late teens or twenties who had recovered from COVID-19.

The chain couples TRBV2 to TRBJ2-7, with D uncertain. The V gene's germline CDR1 is SNHLY and CDR2 FYNNEI. Trimming removed 2 bases from V and 3 bases from J, with 5 bases in between. This CDR3 is built from 12 residues. The DNA for the CDR3 is TGTGCCAGCAGTGAATCTCGCTACGAGCAGTACTTC. The encoded protein is CASSESRYEQYF.

As concerns this clone: One end of the junction varies from germline; a read error may be responsible. J is TRBJ2-5 and V is TRBV7-9; 7 bases fit TRBD2. This CDR3 is 12 amino acids long. Germline lookup yields CDR1 SEHNR and CDR2 FQNEAQ (reference sequence). CDR3 coding DNA: TGTGCCAGCAGCTCCCACGGGGACTACGCCGACTTC. This encodes CASSSHGDYADF. Looking up the rest from reference TRBV7-9 and TRBJ2-5 gives the full variable domain: DTGVSQNPRHKITKRGQNVTFRCDPISEHNRLYWYRQTLGQGPEFLTYFQNEAQLEKSRLLSDRFSAERPKGSFSTLEIQRTEQGDSAMYLCASSSHGDYADFGPGTRLLVL.

The chain uses TRBV7-9 and TRBJ1-3; no clear D gene. V was pared by 0 bases and J by 8 bases, with 11 bases between. The CDR3 has 14 amino acids. Germline values: CDR1 SEHNR, CDR2 FQNEAQ (reference sequence). The CDR3 nucleotides are TGTGCCAGCAGCTTAGCCGGGAGACCAGACACCATATATTTT. As protein: CASSLAGRPDTIYF.

The chain is built from TRBV4-1 and TRBJ1-1; 7 bases map to TRBD1. Germline V gene sequence: CDR1 MGHRA, CDR2 YSYEKL. The V and J ends lost 2 bases and 1 base, in that order; junction bases with no gene match: 4. The CDR3 is 15 residues long. The CDR3 region is CASSQPDRPNTEAFF. The CDR3 DNA follows: TGCGCCAGCAGCCAACCGGACAGGCCGAACACTGAAGCTTTCTTT.

The rearrangement links TRBV5-1 to TRBJ1-1; a weak D match, TRBD1 (5 bases). Germline loops: CDR1 SGHRS, CDR2 YFSETQ. This CDR3 has 14 amino acids. The ends were cut back, 3 bases at V and 1 base at J, with 10 bases in the middle. The CDR3, as DNA: TGCGCCAGCAGCTGGGGCAGGCGGAACACTGAAGCTTTCTTT. Translated, it gives CASSWGRRNTEAFF.

This chain uses TRBV4-2 with TRBJ2-4; 7 bases line up with TRBD1. The CDR3 consists of 15 residues. V shed 1 base and J 8 bases; nucleotides not matched to a gene: 8. Looked up from germline, CDR1 is LGHNA and CDR2 is YNFKEQ. The CDR3 loop reads CASSQAHTTGDIQYF. The CDR3 DNA follows: TGTGCCAGCAGCCAAGCACACACAACAGGGGACATTCAGTACTTC.

The rearrangement links TRBV6-4 to TRBJ1-5, with a tentative D call TRBD1 (5 bases). The CDR3 is made up of 15 amino acids. The V gene's germline CDR1 is MRHNA and CDR2 SNTAGT. The ends were cut back, 2 bases at V and 7 bases at J, with 15 bases in the middle. CDR3 protein: CASSDEIREGQPQHF. DNA for the CDR3: TGTGCCAGCAGTGACGAAATCAGGGAAGGACAGCCCCAGCATTTT.

This chain joins TRBV7-9 and TRBJ2-1; 7 nucleotides align to TRBD2. The germline V gene encodes CDR1 SEHNR and CDR2 FQNEAQ (reference sequence). V trimming: 5 bases; J trimming: 13 bases; junction bases outside the gene matches: 14. The CDR3 loop spans 14 amino acids. CDR3 DNA: TGTGCCAGCAGCCCCCAAGGGGCGGGGGTTAGACAGTTCTTC. It yields the protein CASSPQGAGVRQFF.

V usage is TRBV10-1 and J usage is TRBJ1-3, with no clear D. CDR3 size: 13 residues. Germline values: CDR1 WNHNN, CDR2 SYGVQD (reference sequence). V lost 4 bases to trimming and J lost 0 bases, with 4 bases between them. This CDR3 reads CASSAVSGNTIYF. Here the CDR3 DNA reads TGCGCCAGCAGTGCGGTCTCTGGAAACACCATATATTTT.

J is TRBJ2-1 and V is TRBV7-9; D uncertain. Germline V gives CDR1 SEHNR, CDR2 FQNEAQ (reference sequence). The CDR3 is 8 amino acids. The germline V and J ends were trimmed by 11 bases and 8 bases, with 4 bases remaining between them. The CDR3 loop reads CAVDEQFF. The DNA for the CDR3 is TGTGCCGTCGATGAGCAGTTCTTC.

The V call is TRBV29-1, the J call TRBJ1-2, with TRBD1 matching over 9 bases. The V gene's germline CDR1 is SQVTM and CDR2 ANQGSEA. Unmatched junction bases numbered 4, after V lost 6 bases and J lost 2 bases. CDR3 length: 13 amino acids. Written as DNA, the CDR3 is TGCAGCGTCGGGACAGGGTTCAACTATGGCTACACCTTC. This gives the protein CSVGTGFNYGYTF.

The chain is built from TRBV20-1 and TRBJ1-1; 8 bases match TRBD1. The germline gives CDR1 DFQATT, CDR2 SNEGSKA (reference sequence). This CDR3 comprises 14 residues. Trimming removed 3 bases from V and 5 bases from J; junction bases left unmatched: 8. CDR3 sequence: CSASQGAMRTEAFF. The CDR3 DNA reads as TGCAGTGCTAGTCAGGGGGCAATGAGGACTGAAGCTTTCTTT.

Only one count was recorded for this clone. The genes are TRBV30 and TRBJ2-7; 7 bases align to TRBD1. Trimming cost V 1 base and J 3 bases; bases outside gene matches: 0. The length of the CDR3 is 12 residues. Germline V CDR1 and CDR2: GTSNPN, SVGIG (reference sequence). Written as DNA, the CDR3 is TGTGCCTGGAGTGGGACAGGCTACGAGCAGTACTTC. Translation: CAWSGTGYEQYF. Variable domain in full (rest from reference TRBV30 and TRBJ2-7): SQTIHQWPATLVQPVGSPLSLECTVEGTSNPNLYWYRQAAGRGLQLLFYSVGIGQISSEVPQNLSASRPQDRQFILSSKKLLLSDSGFYLCAWSGTGYEQYFGPGTRLTVT.

The chain uses TRBV11-2 and TRBJ1-3; D not resolved. Trimming took 6 bases from V and 0 from J, leaving 9 bases between them. The CDR3 spans 14 residues. The germline V gene encodes CDR1 SGHAT and CDR2 FQNNGV. The CDR3 sequence is CASRALSSGNTIYF. DNA of the CDR3: TGTGCCAGCAGAGCTCTAAGCTCTGGAAACACCATATATTTT. The full variable domain, completed using reference TRBV11-2 and TRBJ1-3, is EAGVAQSPRYKIIEKRQSVAFWCNPISGHATLYWYQQILGQGPKLLIQFQNNGVVDDSQLPKDRFSAERLKGVDSTLKIQPAKLEDSAVYLCASRALSSGNTIYFGEGSWLTVV.